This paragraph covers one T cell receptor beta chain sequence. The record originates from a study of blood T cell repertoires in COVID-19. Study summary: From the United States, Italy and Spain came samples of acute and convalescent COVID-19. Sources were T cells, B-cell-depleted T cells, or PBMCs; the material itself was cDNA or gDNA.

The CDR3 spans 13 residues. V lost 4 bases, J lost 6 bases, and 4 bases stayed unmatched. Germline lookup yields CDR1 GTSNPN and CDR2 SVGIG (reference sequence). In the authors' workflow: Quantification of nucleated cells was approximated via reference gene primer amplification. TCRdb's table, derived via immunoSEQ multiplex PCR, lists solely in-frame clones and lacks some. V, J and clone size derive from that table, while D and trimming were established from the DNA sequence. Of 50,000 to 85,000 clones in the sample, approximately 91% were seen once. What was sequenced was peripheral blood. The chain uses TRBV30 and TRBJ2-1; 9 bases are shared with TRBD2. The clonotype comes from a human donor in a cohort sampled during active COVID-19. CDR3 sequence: CAWTGGRANEQFF. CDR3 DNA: TGTGCCTGGACCGGCGGGAGGGCCAATGAGCAGTTCTTC.